The clone carrying this T cell receptor (beta chain) has ten or more counts. These data are taken from a study of T-cell memory formation after mild COVID-19. TCRdb analysed the 5' RACE reads with MiXCR anew, one entry per CDR3 protein. The sample lists roughly 610,000 distinct CDR3 sequences, approximately 15% occurring once. This CDR3 comprises 14 residues. The V end was cut by 7 bases, the J end by 10 bases, with 20 bases between. This TCR was recovered from an adult woman who had mild COVID-19 (a few samples of this study predate the infection). Cell type and time point are not known. Sequenced material: PBMCs or a T cell subset sorted from them (not recorded which). This chain uses TRBV12-3 or TRBV12-4 with TRBJ2-1; possibly TRBD2 for D (6 bases). The CDR3 reads CASTFSTSIQEQFF. CDR3 sequence (DNA): TGTGCCAGCACCTTCTCGACTAGTATTCAGGAGCAGTTCTTC.